This passage covers 18 T cell receptor beta chains from one sample sequenced in a study of identical twins. TCRdb ran MiXCR on the 5' RACE reads and lists one entry per CDR3 protein. This table holds 400,000 to 500,000 distinct CDR3 sequences, about 13% found once. The same specimen was also included in a second study, on yellow fever vaccine responses in identical twins.

What was sequenced was CD4+ T cells sorted from blood. These receptors came from a woman under 30 in good health.

This clonotype occurred many times. This chain connects TRBV20-1 to TRBJ2-7, with D tentatively TRBD2 (6 bases). CDR3 length: 15 residues. Germline V CDR1 and CDR2: DFQATT, SNEGSKA (reference sequence). The V gene lost 0 bases and the J gene lost 2 bases, with 14 bases spanning the gap. The CDR3 protein is CSARDIETSAYEQYF. The CDR3 bases are TGCAGTGCTAGAGATATAGAGACTAGTGCCTACGAGCAGTACTTC.

This clonotype was recorded a few times. The chain employs TRBV27 and TRBJ2-1; D is possibly TRBD1 (6 bases). This CDR3 has 15 residues. Between the trimmed V and J ends, which lost 5 bases and 8 bases, there was a span of 19 bases. Germline CDR1 reads MNHEY; CDR2 reads SMNVEV (reference sequence). The CDR3 reads CASSARNRAADEQFF. In DNA, the CDR3 is TGTGCCAGCAGTGCCAGAAACAGGGCAGCGGATGAGCAGTTCTTC.

This clonotype appeared a few times. The rearrangement links TRBV9 to TRBJ2-3, with unresolved D. The CDR3 length is 17 residues. Germline CDR1 reads SGDLS; CDR2 reads YYNGEE. V dropped 4 bases and J dropped 4 bases, with 22 bases sitting between them. CDR3 residues: CASSKDPETSPPDTQYF. The CDR3 DNA is TGTGCCAGCAGCAAAGACCCGGAAACTTCCCCCCCAGATACGCAGTATTTT.

The chain recombines TRBV6-2 or TRBV6-3 with TRBJ2-6; tentative D call: TRBD2 (6 bases). V lost 7 bases and J lost 15, with 22 bases in between. Germline CDR1 and CDR2: MNHEY and SVGEGT. The CDR3 spans 14 residues. The DNA for the CDR3 is TGTGCCAGCACCGAGGGAGGAAAGGGCCTAAGCCTGACTTTC. Protein sequence: CASTEGGKGLSLTF.

This sequence joins TRBV5-1 and TRBJ1-6, with unresolved D. The length of the CDR3 is 15 residues. Germline-derived CDR1 and CDR2 are SGHRS and YFSETQ. Trimming stripped 4 bases from V and 4 bases from J, with 12 bases between. The CDR3 nucleotides are TGCGCCAGCAGCATTAACAGAGAATATAATTCACCCCTCCACTTT. Its translation is CASSINREYNSPLHF.

This clonotype was counted a few times. The chain carries TRBV4-3 and TRBJ2-7; D remains ambiguous. The CDR3 length is 15 residues. The germline V and J ends were trimmed by 0 bases and 3 bases, with 12 bases remaining between them. Germline CDR1 and CDR2: LGHNA and YSLEER. CDR3 loop: CASSQEYRLVYEQYF. The CDR3, as DNA: TGCGCCAGCAGCCAAGAATATCGCCTCGTCTACGAGCAGTACTTC.

This clonotype has a handful of counts. This chain uses TRBV6-5 with TRBJ1-6; D is unclear. The CDR3 length is 16 residues. Trimming removed 0 bases at V and 5 bases at J, with 11 bases between. Germline V gene data show CDR1 as MNHEY and CDR2 as SVGAGI. This CDR3 reads CASSYSFGQDNSPLHF. As DNA, the CDR3 is TGTGCCAGCAGTTACTCGTTTGGGCAGGATAATTCACCCCTCCACTTT.

This clonotype was observed a few times. The chain joins TRBV6-5 to TRBJ2-5; D gene uncertain. In germline, CDR1 is MNHEY, CDR2 SVGAGI. V lost 3 bases to trimming and J lost 4 bases, with 12 bases between them. This CDR3 spans 14 amino acids. The CDR3 sequence: CASSYSAVAETQYF. The CDR3 nucleotides read TGTGCCAGCAGTTATTCGGCAGTCGCAGAGACCCAGTACTTC.

V gene TRBV19 combines with J gene TRBJ2-1, with a possible D match to TRBD2 (5 bases). The V end was cut by 1 base, the J end by 12 bases, with 13 bases between. The CDR3 contains 13 residues. Germline-derived CDR1 and CDR2 are LNHDA and SQIVND (reference sequence). The CDR3 protein is CASSIGGSGSQFF. The CDR3 DNA follows: TGTGCCAGTAGTATAGGAGGGAGCGGTTCGCAGTTCTTC.

This clonotype appeared a single time. This chain links TRBV7-2 with TRBJ2-2, with D possibly matching TRBD2 (6 bases). The CDR3 is 17 residues long. V was cut by 5 bases and J by 10 bases, with 26 bases left in between. Germline V gene sequence: CDR1 SGHTA, CDR2 FQGNSA. CDR3 DNA: TGTGCCAGCAGCCAAATACCGACTAGAAAAGGATCCGAGGAGCTGTTTTTT. This gives the protein CASSQIPTRKGSEELFF.

Only a few counts were recorded for this clonotype. The CDR3 reads CASSLQGSPDGYTF. The CDR3 region has the DNA TGTGCCAGCAGTTTACAGGGATCGCCTGATGGCTACACCTTC. This chain connects TRBV12-3 or TRBV12-4 to TRBJ1-2; the D gene is possibly TRBD1 (5 bases). V was pared by 2 bases and J by 6 bases, with 13 bases between. CDR3 length equals 14 residues.

This clonotype has at least ten counts. The V call is TRBV24-1, the J call TRBJ1-1, with a possible D match to TRBD1 (5 bases). Germline loops: CDR1 KGHDR, CDR2 SFDVKD. This CDR3 region has 14 residues. Trimming pared 2 bases from V and 11 bases from J, leaving 17 bases between. The CDR3 DNA reads TGTGCCACCAGTGATTACCGTCGGGAAGCAGGGGCTTTCTTT. Translation gives CATSDYRREAGAFF.

This clonotype was counted only a few times. This chain links TRBV10-3 with TRBJ2-3, with TRBD2 identical over 9 bases. The germline V gene encodes CDR1 ENHRY and CDR2 SYGVKD. V trimming: 10 bases; J trimming: 4 bases; junction bases outside the gene matches: 12. CDR3 length: 15 amino acids. This chain's CDR3 is CATTLGTSSADTQYF. As DNA, the CDR3 is TGTGCCACCACCTTAGGGACTAGCAGCGCAGATACGCAGTATTTT.

This chain joins TRBV27 and TRBJ2-7; D possibly uses TRBD1 or TRBD2 (5 bases each). The CDR3 has 17 amino acids. Germline CDR1 reads MNHEY; CDR2 reads SMNVEV (reference sequence). V dropped 2 bases and J dropped 2 bases, with 19 bases sitting between them. The CDR3 nucleotides are TGTGCCAGCAGTTTAAATCCCGGTTTTGGGACGACCTACGAGCAGTACTTC. Encoded protein: CASSLNPGFGTTYEQYF.

This rearrangement joins TRBV18 to TRBJ2-7; possibly TRBD1 for D (6 bases). CDR3 length: 15 amino acids. Germline CDR1 is KGHSH and CDR2 is LQKENI. Trimming cost V 1 base and J 3 bases, with 13 bases left between them. CDR3 DNA: TGTGCCAGCTCACCACTTACACAGGGAAACTACGAGCAGTACTTC. Translated, it gives CASSPLTQGNYEQYF.

The table lists this clonotype with a few counts. V and J are TRBV7-2 and TRBJ2-3; possibly TRBD2 for D (6 bases). Germline V CDR1 and CDR2: SGHTA, FQGNSA. The CDR3 runs 16 residues. V dropped 0 bases and J dropped 2 bases, with 12 bases sitting between them. This CDR3 reads CASSLAGGPVTDTQYF. For the CDR3, the DNA is TGTGCCAGCAGCTTAGCCGGAGGGCCCGTCACAGATACGCAGTATTTT.

V and J are TRBV11-2 and TRBJ2-1, with D tentatively TRBD1 or TRBD2 (7 bases each). CDR1 is SGHAT and CDR2 is FQNNGV in the germline V gene. The CDR3 is 21 residues long. V was shortened by 1 base and J by 2 bases, with 27 bases between the two germline ends. The CDR3: CASSLGGGLTGPKLAYNEQFF. In nucleotides, the CDR3 is TGTGCCAGCAGCTTAGGGGGAGGGCTGACAGGGCCCAAGCTTGCCTACAATGAGCAGTTCTTC.

The gene calls are TRBV12-3 or TRBV12-4 and TRBJ2-4; 10 bases are shared with TRBD1. CDR3 length: 16 residues. V lost 3 bases, J lost 8 bases, and 10 bases stayed unmatched. The CDR3 DNA is TGTGCCAGCAGTTTCGGGGGACAGGGGAACGGAGACATTCAGTACTTC. It codes for CASSFGGQGNGDIQYF.